This T cell receptor (beta chain) derives from a study of cytomegalovirus exposure and HLA in healthy donors. In the study overall: According to later analysis, the same platform produced the 120 or so validation and several hundred first-cohort repertoires. Study-level results: The classifier reportedly diagnosed cytomegalovirus status with high sensitivity and specificity.

In the case of this clone: What it binds is not known.

The repertoire was sequenced with immunoSEQ multiplex PCR; TCRdb's copy has only in-frame clones and lacks some. The sample carries 150,000 to 200,000 clones, around nine tenths recorded once. The validation cohort, a group of roughly 120 subjects, included the donors and was separate from the approximately 660-subject first cohort. Unmatched junction bases numbered 7, after V lost 5 bases and J lost 7 bases. Germline V gene lookup returns CDR1 MNHNS and CDR2 SASEGT. This CDR3 has 14 residues. Material: PBMCs. The sequence was obtained from a woman under 40 in good health and CMV-seronegative. The rearrangement joins TRBV6-1 to TRBJ2-1, with TRBD1 matching 8 bases. CDR3 coding DNA: TGTGCCAGCAGTTTAAGGACAGGGCGTAATGAGCAGTTCTTC. Residues: CASSLRTGRNEQFF.